This passage covers 17 T cell receptor beta chains from one sample sequenced in a study of T cells after yellow fever vaccination. Using its own MiXCR run on the 5' RACE reads, TCRdb lists one record per CDR3 protein. The repertoire holds 110,000 to 150,000 distinct CDR3 sequences, with 6.6% as singletons. The material sequenced was CD4+ T cells sorted from PBMCs, taken 10 days after the yellow fever booster vaccination. The receptors here all came from a man under 40 who received the YFV17D yellow fever vaccine.

This chain joins TRBV25-1 and TRBJ2-2; 7 bases line up with TRBD2. The CDR3 extends over 14 amino acids. CDR1 and CDR2 from the germline V gene are MGHDK and SYGVNS. Here the CDR3 DNA reads TGTGGTTTCTTAGCGGGTAGTAACACCGGGGAGCTGTTTTTT. Its protein is CGFLAGSNTGELFF.

This clonotype was recorded at least ten times. The chain is built from TRBV9 and TRBJ2-1; TRBD2 is a possible D gene (6 bases). The germline V gene has CDR1 SGDLS and CDR2 YYNGEE. This CDR3 comprises 14 residues. The V gene lost 3 bases and the J gene lost 3 bases, with 10 bases spanning the gap. DNA for the CDR3: TGTGCCAGCAGCGGAGGTAGCGGCTACAATGAGCAGTTCTTC. Translation gives CASSGGSGYNEQFF.

This clonotype appeared many times. The chain combines TRBV20-1 with TRBJ2-1; 11 positions agree with TRBD2. The germline V gene encodes CDR1 DFQATT and CDR2 SNEGSKA (reference sequence). The V gene end was trimmed by 5 bases and the J gene end by 5 bases; junction bases not matched to a gene: 11. The CDR3 runs to 16 residues. In nucleotides, the CDR3 is TGCAGTGCTGGACTTAGCGGGAGGGCCTCTCACAATGAGCAGTTCTTC. It yields the protein CSAGLSGRASHNEQFF.

This clonotype was seen repeatedly, ten times or more. This chain connects TRBV5-6 to TRBJ2-1; 7 bases map to TRBD2. The germline V gene encodes CDR1 SGHDT and CDR2 YYEEEE. This CDR3 is built from 11 residues. V lost 5 bases, J lost 8 bases, and 1 base stayed unmatched. The CDR3: CASRREDEQFF. Here the CDR3 DNA reads TGTGCCAGCAGACGGGAGGATGAGCAGTTCTTC.

This clonotype was observed at least ten times. The rearrangement uses TRBV18 and TRBJ1-5; a possible D gene is TRBD1 (6 bases). This CDR3 is built from 14 residues. Trimming cost V 2 bases and J 3 bases, with 8 bases left between them. The germline gives CDR1 KGHSH, CDR2 LQKENI. The CDR3 is CASSPYRDNQPQHF. CDR3 in DNA: TGTGCCAGCTCACCATACAGGGACAATCAGCCCCAGCATTTT.

This clonotype has ten or more counts. The J gene is TRBJ1-4, the V gene TRBV7-9; no clear D. Germline assignment: CDR1 SEHNR and CDR2 FQNEAQ (reference sequence). Trimming took off 6 bases at V and 0 bases at J, with 8 bases between the two ends. There are 14 residues in the CDR3. The CDR3 DNA is TGTGCCAGCAGTCTAGGTGCAACTAATGAAAAACTGTTTTTT. It yields the protein CASSLGATNEKLFF.

Many counts were recorded for this clonotype. The gene calls are TRBV7-2 and TRBJ1-4, with 8 bases that match TRBD1. Trimming at V came to 2 bases and at J to 7 bases, leaving 3 bases not matched to a gene. The CDR3 runs 14 residues. Looked up from germline, CDR1 is SGHTA and CDR2 is FQGNSA. Here the CDR3 reads CASSLTGGFEKLFF. CDR3 nucleotides: TGTGCCAGCAGCTTAACAGGGGGGTTTGAAAAACTGTTTTTT.

This clonotype has a count of ten or more. This rearrangement joins TRBV18 to TRBJ2-5; 7 bases fit TRBD2. V dropped 3 bases and J dropped 2; count of bases not matched to a gene: 3. Germline assignment: CDR1 KGHSH and CDR2 LQKENI. The CDR3 is 14 amino acids. DNA of the CDR3: TGTGCCAGCTCACCGCCGGGACTACAAGAGACCCAGTACTTC. Its protein is CASSPPGLQETQYF.

This clonotype was recorded many times. This chain connects TRBV10-3 to TRBJ2-5; TRBD1 aligns across 9 bases. Trimming removed 3 bases from V and 4 bases from J; junction bases left unmatched: 9. This CDR3 comprises 16 residues. Germline CDR1 ENHRY, CDR2 SYGVKD. This CDR3 is CAISESGTGYRETQYF. The CDR3 DNA sequence: TGTGCCATCAGTGAATCCGGGACAGGGTATAGAGAGACCCAGTACTTC.

This clonotype was observed at least ten times. The chain uses TRBV19 and TRBJ2-2; 9 nucleotides align to TRBD2. V trimming: 6 bases; J trimming: 4 bases; junction bases outside the gene matches: 6. CDR3 size: 15 residues. Per germline, CDR1 LNHDA and CDR2 SQIVND (reference sequence). DNA for the CDR3: TGTGCCAGTAGAGGGGGACTAGCACCCACCGGGGAGCTGTTTTTT. It codes for CASRGGLAPTGELFF.

This clonotype was seen at least ten times. The chain combines TRBV28 with TRBJ2-2; the D call may be TRBD1 or TRBD2 (6 bases each). CDR1 and CDR2 (germline): MDHEN, SYDVKM. This CDR3 spans 14 amino acids. Trimming left V 8 bases short and J 5 bases short, with 15 bases between. CDR3 protein: CASRKGGDTGELFF. The CDR3 region has the DNA TGTGCCAGCCGAAAGGGGGGCGATACCGGGGAGCTGTTTTTT.

This clonotype was seen at least ten times. The chain links TRBV11-1 to TRBJ2-4; the match to TRBD2 covers 14 bases. This CDR3 region has 18 residues. Trimming removed 5 bases from V and 10 bases from J; junction bases left unmatched: 16. Germline V gene sequence: CDR1 SGHAT, CDR2 FQDESV (reference sequence). CDR3 residues: CASSPGTSGSSGSNIQYF. The CDR3 DNA reads as TGTGCCAGCAGCCCCGGGACTAGCGGGAGTTCGGGATCAAATATTCAGTACTTC. Full variable domain (rest looked up from reference TRBV11-1 and TRBJ2-4): EAEVAQSPRYKITEKSQAVAFWCDPISGHATLYWYRQILGQGPELLVQFQDESVVDDSQLPKDRFSAERLKGVDSTLKIQPAELGDSAMYLCASSPGTSGSSGSNIQYFGAGTRLSVL.

This chain connects TRBV20-1 to TRBJ1-6; D is possibly TRBD1 (6 bases). The CDR3 consists of 13 residues. CDR1 and CDR2 from the germline V gene are DFQATT and SNEGSKA (reference sequence). Trimming took 6 bases from V and 6 from J, leaving 12 bases between them. The CDR3 bases are TGCAGTGCCCGGACAGAAAGTAATTCACCCCTCCACTTT. This codes for CSARTESNSPLHF.

Ten or more counts support this clonotype. The genes are TRBV7-2 and TRBJ2-7; 8 bases are shared with TRBD2. Germline assignment: CDR1 SGHTA and CDR2 FQGNSA. This CDR3 has 15 amino acids. Trimming at V came to 5 bases and at J to 8 bases, leaving 14 bases not matched to a gene. CDR3 DNA: TGTGCCAGCAGCCCATCAGCGGGAGTTGGGTATAAGCAGTACTTC. It specifies CASSPSAGVGYKQYF. The entire variable domain, with the rest obtained from reference TRBV7-2 and TRBJ2-7, is as follows: GAGVSQSPSNKVTEKGKDVELRCDPISGHTALYWYRQSLGQGLEFLIYFQGNSAPDKSGLPSDRFSAERTGGSVSTLTIQRTQQEDSAVYLCASSPSAGVGYKQYFGPGTRLTVT.

This clonotype was seen ten or more times. V usage is TRBV28 and J usage is TRBJ1-1; D remains ambiguous. Per germline, CDR1 MDHEN and CDR2 SYDVKM. V was clipped by 4 bases and J by 4 bases, with 13 bases between them. The CDR3 runs 14 residues. CDR3 DNA: TGTGCCAGCAGTTCCACGATTGTCGGCACTGAAGCTTTCTTT. Residues: CASSSTIVGTEAFF.

This clonotype was observed many times. The CDR3 DNA reads TGTGCCAGCAGCTTGAACATCTACAGCTCCTACAATGAGCAGTTCTTC. It is translated as CASSLNIYSSYNEQFF. This chain links TRBV7-2 with TRBJ2-1; the D is unclear. CDR3 length: 16 amino acids. CDR1 is SGHTA and CDR2 is FQGNSA in the germline V gene. Trimming pared 3 bases from V and 0 bases from J, leaving 12 bases between.

The V call is TRBV18, the J call TRBJ2-7, with 8 bases identical to TRBD1. The germline V gene encodes CDR1 KGHSH and CDR2 LQKENI. This CDR3 contains 14 residues. V shed 5 bases and J 6 bases; nucleotides not matched to a gene: 9. The CDR3 DNA is TGTGCCAGCTCAAATACTCAGGGGGCGGGCGAGCAGTACTTC. Its translation is CASSNTQGAGEQYF.